Shown below are 13 T cell receptor beta chains from a single sample sequenced in a study of cytomegalovirus exposure and HLA in healthy donors. Researchers ran the PCR with 60 Vbeta and 13 Jbeta primers. The data were produced by immunoSEQ multiplex PCR, yet TCRdb's version contains in-frame clones alone and is incomplete. The table records under 150,000 clones, around 78% of them present only once. What was sequenced was PBMCs. Receptor source: a woman aged 25 to 39 in good health and CMV-seropositive.

The chain has TRBV19 and TRBJ1-1, with a possible D match to TRBD1 (5 bases). Trimming cost V 7 bases and J 2 bases, with 11 bases left between them. CDR1 and CDR2 (germline): LNHDA, SQIVND (reference sequence). The CDR3 runs 13 residues. This CDR3 is CASTIQGNTEAFF. CDR3 in DNA: TGTGCCAGTACCATTCAGGGTAACACTGAAGCTTTCTTT.

This clone has only one observation. The rearrangement uses TRBV18 and TRBJ2-2; possible D gene TRBD1, 7 bases. Trimming pared 4 bases from V and 6 bases from J, leaving 15 bases between. The CDR3 extends over 15 amino acids. The germline V gene has CDR1 KGHSH and CDR2 LQKENI. The CDR3 reads CASSLTGEASGELFF. Here the CDR3 DNA reads TGTGCCAGCTCACTTACAGGGGAGGCGTCCGGGGAGCTGTTTTTT.

This chain links TRBV2 with TRBJ2-1, with 9 bases aligning to TRBD2. The ends lost 5 bases at V and 1 base at J; junction bases unmatched: 6. The V gene's germline CDR1 is SNHLY and CDR2 FYNNEI. The CDR3 consists of 16 residues. CDR3 nucleotides: TGTGCCAGCAGTCCTATTAGCGGGGGTTCCTACAATGAGCAGTTCTTC. This sequence encodes CASSPISGGSYNEQFF.

In the case of this clone: The same CDR3 can be traced to other DNA sequences in this sample. This chain connects TRBV28 to TRBJ1-2; D gene uncertain. This CDR3 contains 14 residues. V was trimmed by 5 bases and J by 7 bases, leaving 17 bases between them. Germline V CDR1 and CDR2: MDHEN, SYDVKM. The CDR3 loop is CASSPAGEASGYTF. In nucleotides, the CDR3 is TGTGCCAGCAGTCCAGCGGGAGAGGCGAGTGGCTACACCTTC.

The rearrangement links TRBV18 to TRBJ1-1; D ambiguous. The CDR3 consists of 14 residues. V shed 3 bases and J shed 1 base, with 9 bases lying between them. Germline loops: CDR1 KGHSH, CDR2 LQKENI. CDR3 sequence (DNA): TGTGCCAGCTCACCGAGAGGGAAGAACACTGAAGCTTTCTTT. It encodes CASSPRGKNTEAFF.

V and J are TRBV6-5 and TRBJ1-2; weak D call: TRBD1 (5 bases). Germline values: CDR1 MNHEY, CDR2 SVGAGI. Trimming cost V 4 bases and J 8 bases, with 20 bases left between them. The CDR3 consists of 15 residues. CDR3 amino acids: CASSSYDPRGSGYTF. Here the CDR3 DNA reads TGTGCCAGCAGTTCCTATGACCCAAGGGGTTCGGGCTACACCTTC.

This chain connects TRBV14 to TRBJ1-2, with 8 bases matching TRBD1. This CDR3 spans 15 amino acids. Germline V gene data show CDR1 as SGHDN and CDR2 as FVKESK. Trimming at V came to 1 base and at J to 3 bases, leaving 4 bases not matched to a gene. The CDR3 here is CASSQGGQDYYGYTF. DNA for the CDR3: TGTGCCAGCAGCCAAGGGGGACAGGACTACTATGGCTACACCTTC.

This sequence joins TRBV6-5 and TRBJ2-7; 8 bases fit TRBD2. V dropped 7 bases and J dropped 5; count of bases not matched to a gene: 7. Germline V CDR1 and CDR2: MNHEY, SVGAGI. The CDR3 totals 13 residues. CDR3 sequence: CASTEPGGDEQYF. In DNA, the CDR3 is TGTGCCAGCACCGAACCCGGGGGGGACGAGCAGTACTTC.

Here the CDR3 reads CASSATIASSNEQFF. The CDR3 region has the DNA TGTGCCAGCAGCGCCACTATCGCTAGCTCCAATGAGCAGTTCTTC. The chain has TRBV9 and TRBJ2-1, with D possibly matching TRBD2 (5 bases). Germline V gene sequence: CDR1 SGDLS, CDR2 YYNGEE. The CDR3 spans 15 residues. V dropped 3 bases and J dropped 6 bases, with 16 bases sitting between them.

The chain has TRBV5-6 and TRBJ2-7, with 10 positions matching TRBD1. The V segment lost 0 bases and the J segment 5 bases; nucleotides outside the gene matches: 5. CDR3 size: 15 residues. In germline, CDR1 is SGHDT, CDR2 YYEEEE. The CDR3 here is CASSLVTGGLDEQYF. In DNA form, the CDR3 reads TGTGCCAGCAGCTTGGTGACAGGGGGCTTGGACGAGCAGTACTTC.

The genes are TRBV5-4 and TRBJ2-5; D is uncertain. The CDR3 loop spans 15 amino acids. Per the germline V gene, CDR1 is SGHNT and CDR2 is YYREEE (reference sequence). The ends were cut back, 4 bases at V and 3 bases at J, with 16 bases in the middle. This CDR3 is CASSPYMSEEETQYF. The CDR3 DNA reads as TGTGCCAGCAGCCCCTACATGAGCGAAGAAGAGACCCAGTACTTC.

This clone was picked up a small number of times. The chain combines TRBV18 with TRBJ2-3; TRBD2 aligns across 9 bases. The CDR3 totals 15 residues. Germline V gene lookup returns CDR1 KGHSH and CDR2 LQKENI. Losses at the gene ends were 3 bases for V and 0 bases for J; bases not matched to a gene: 1. CDR3 residues: CASSPSGGSTDTQYF. CDR3 coding DNA: TGTGCCAGCTCACCTAGCGGGGGTAGCACAGATACGCAGTATTTT.

The chain uses TRBV4-3 and TRBJ2-3, with 8 nucleotides matching TRBD1. The CDR3 has 17 residues. The J segment lost 5 bases and the V segment lost 0 bases, leaving 10 bases of the junction unmatched. Looked up from germline, CDR1 is LGHNA and CDR2 is YSLEER. The CDR3 DNA sequence: TGCGCCAGCAGCCAAGAGAGACTCAGGGGGCTGGGAGATACGCAGTATTTT. Protein sequence: CASSQERLRGLGDTQYF.